This T cell receptor beta chain came from a study of blood T cell repertoires in COVID-19. The data were produced by immunoSEQ multiplex PCR, yet TCRdb's version contains in-frame clones alone and is incomplete. The sample has about 50,000 clones; 80% to 90% are singletons. Trimming took 3 bases from V and 0 from J, leaving 14 bases between them. CDR1 and CDR2 (germline): LGHNA, YSLEER. CDR3 length: 17 residues. The rearrangement links TRBV4-3 to TRBJ2-2; no reliable D call. The clonotype was recovered from a human donor with active COVID-19. The donor label of this sample is uncertain. The sequenced material came from peripheral blood. CDR3 protein: CASSQIRQVSNTGELFF. The CDR3 DNA sequence: TGCGCCAGCAGCCAGATCCGCCAGGTCTCGAACACCGGGGAGCTGTTTTTT.